The entry below describes one TCR beta chain. Antigen: not known. Profiled with immunoSEQ multiplex PCR; TCRdb holds only in-frame clones, not every one. The sample includes 50,000 to 80,000 clones, 70% to 90% of them seen just once. The data derive from a study of OX40 agonist ivuxolimab in advanced cancers. J lost 3 bases, V lost 6 bases, and 5 bases had no gene match. The CDR3 covers 14 residues. The germline V gene has CDR1 SNHLY and CDR2 FYNNEI. Findings and caveats of the study: The mean number of expanded clones was higher in CD8+ T cells than in CD4+.

This rearrangement joins TRBV2 to TRBJ2-7; 10 positions match TRBD1. This TCR was sampled from an adult with an advanced solid tumor such as melanoma, head and neck, liver or kidney cancer. Sample: CD4+ or CD8+ T cells sorted from blood, taken in a trial of the OX40 agonist ivuxolimab. CDR3 amino acids: CASRGTGVLYEQYF. The CDR3 DNA reads TGTGCCAGCAGGGGGACAGGGGTCCTCTACGAGCAGTACTTC. Drawing the rest from reference TRBV2 and TRBJ2-7, the complete variable domain is EPEVTQTPSHQVTQMGQEVILRCVPISNHLYFYWYRQILGQKVEFLVSFYNNEISEKSEIFDDQFSVERPDGSNFTLKIRSTKLEDSAMYFCASRGTGVLYEQYFGPGTRLTVT.